This T cell receptor (beta chain) was captured in a study of spatial heterogeneity in lung cancer (dated by TCRdb to between 2018 and 2021). A note on the overall study: More beta-chain than alpha-chain transcripts were consistently detected, likely reflecting higher beta-chain transcript abundance. In the raw uncorrected reads, each unique combination of TCR and UMI appeared on average more than ten times. In non-small cell lung cancer, the study made a quantitative comparison of TCR alpha and beta repertoires among multiple tumor regions, matched nontumor lung and blood. Nonsynonymous mutation counts, determined by whole-exome sequencing of tumor tissue, were related to TCR repertoire features. Both alpha and beta chains were TCR-sequenced in approximately 200 tumor regions, around 65 matched nontumor lung samples and 45 to 60 PBMC samples obtained at surgery. On the study overall, not on this receptor specifically: Additional single-cell paired TCR alpha and beta sequencing was considered necessary to confirm, at a functional level, the hypothesis that regional TCRs recognize regional mutations. Ubiquitous expanded tumor TCRs showed up in blood more often at tumor resection than at routine follow-up.

Receptors were amplified or captured by 5' RACE. Sequenced on a NextSeq 500. The TCR library protocol attached a unique molecular identifier to each TCR cDNA molecule to allow correction of PCR and sequencing errors. On the authors' methods: TCR identification, UMI-based error correction and CDR3 extraction were performed with Decombinator tools. TCRs above a frequency of 2 per 1,000, corresponding to the top 1% of the tumor frequency distribution, were defined as expanded. Each repertoire was subsampled 100 times to 5,000 TCRs, after which Renyi diversity was computed with the R vegan package. CDR3 similarity networks were built from amino acid triplet string-kernel similarity, with CDR3s being connected when pairwise similarity was above 0.82. TCRdb took the public reads, trimmed them with fastp at Q25, ran MiXCR for clone calling and kept in-frame beta chains. Each entry is one CDR3 protein sequence, shown with its most common DNA and genes. Clone size and V and J calls follow TCRdb, not the original study. This sample comprises roughly 80,000 distinct CDR3 sequences, roughly 12% of them detected only once. Around 4.3% of the sample rests with the top ten.

In its sample, this clonotype was seen a few times. Its antigen is unknown. Per-nucleotide qualities are absent, and no much larger clonotype sits a single base away. V loses 1 base of germline sequence and J loses 10 bases, and the interval between the two ends is 14 bases. Including the terminal cysteine and phenylalanine, the CDR3 comprises 15 residues. Just CDR3 DNA is preserved here, 45 bases in frame from base 1. The germline V gene supplies CDR1 SGHTA and CDR2 FQGTGA. Read against the paper, the sample's time point label means: sample taken at primary tumor resection. TCR sequencing used whole RNA extracted from tumor and nontumor lung tissue, or from cryopreserved PBMC samples, without cell sorting. The donors were about 65 patients from the lung TRACERx cohort who had early-stage, untreated non-small cell lung cancer. Only patients with enough RNA available from two or more tumor regions were chosen for TCR sequencing.

The input for sequencing was PBMCs, taken at surgery. The rearranged segments are TRBV7-3 and TRBJ1-6; a tentative D match to TRBD1 spans 6 bases. This TCR was sampled from a male donor with early-stage non-small cell lung cancer. The CDR3 sequence is CASSLRGGDRSPLHF. Read as DNA, the sequence is TGTGCCAGCAGCTTAAGAGGGGGTGACAGATCACCCCTCCACTTT.